Listed here is a single T cell receptor beta chain. The junction had 7 bases not matched to a gene; V was cut back by 6 bases and J by 4 bases. CDR1 is SQVTM and CDR2 is ANQGSEA in the germline V gene. The CDR3 loop spans 13 amino acids. The authors' processing: Amplification from reference gene primers served as the basis for estimated nucleated cell counts. Clones were sequenced by immunoSEQ multiplex PCR, and TCRdb holds only the in-frame ones, with some missing. The V and J calls and clone size are taken from that table; D and trimming were inferred from the DNA. The sample lists 250,000 to 350,000 clones, roughly 87% occurring once. The sample belongs to a study of blood T cell repertoires in COVID-19. Study as a whole: Nucleic acid was either cDNA or gDNA, and it came from T cells, B-cell-depleted T cells, or PBMCs.

Source material: peripheral blood. The V and J genes are TRBV29-1 and TRBJ1-1; 8 nucleotides agree with TRBD1. The TCR comes from a woman aged 50 to 60 who had recovered from COVID-19. The CDR3 DNA is TGCAGCGTCCCAGGACAGGGTATCACTGAAGCTTTCTTT. It yields the protein CSVPGQGITEAFF. Filled out from reference TRBV29-1 and TRBJ1-1, the complete variable domain reads SAVISQKPSRDICQRGTSLTIQCQVDSQVTMMFWYRQQPGQSLTLIATANQGSEATYESGFVIDKFPISRPNLTFSTLTVSNMSPEDSSIYLCSVPGQGITEAFFGQGTRLTVV.